Listed below are T cell receptor beta chains from one sample, sequenced in a study of human T cells and chemical hapten exposure. TCRdb re-analysed the 5' RACE reads in MiXCR, keeping a single row per CDR3 protein. The table shows 95,000 to 120,000 distinct CDR3 sequences, with approximately 19% occurring only once. The source is a human donor in good health. CDR3s include the opening cysteine and the closing phenylalanine or tryptophan. Fields, in order: clone size, D gene, J gene, V gene, CDR3 DNA, CDR3 protein. The D gene is left open where the match is weak. Clone size is given for some rows only: seen once, a few or many times, or a class if the clone is expanded.

few	NA	TRBJ2-3	TRBV28	TGTGCCAGCCGGACAAGTCCAGATACGCAGTATTTT	CASRTSPDTQYF
NA	TRBD1	TRBJ1-2	TRBV30	TGTGCCTGGAGCCCAGGGGGTGCTCTACCTATCTATGGCTACACCTTC	CAWSPGGALPIYGYTF
few	NA	TRBJ2-7	TRBV20-1	TGCAGTGCTAGAGGGGGGGGCAGGGGGATATCCCTAACCTACGAGCAGTACTTC	CSARGGGRGISLTYEQYF
NA	NA	TRBJ1-1	TRBV29-1	TGCAGCGTTGAAGAAGGCCAGAACACTGAAGCTTTCTTT	CSVEEGQNTEAFF
few	NA	TRBJ1-2	TRBV28	TGTGCCAGCAGTTTCCGGCGGATAAGCTATGGCTACACCTTC	CASSFRRISYGYTF
NA	TRBD1	TRBJ1-1	TRBV7-9	TGTGCCAGCGGGGGGACAGCGGGAACTGAAGCTTTCTTT	CASGGTAGTEAFF
few	NA	TRBJ2-3	TRBV4-1	TGCGCCAGCAGCCAAGGGGTACGACTAGTCTTCGAACTTAGCACAGATACGCAGTATTTT	CASSQGVRLVFELSTDTQYF
NA	NA	TRBJ2-7	TRBV15	TGTGCCACCAGCAGAGATTCGGGGGACCGGCAGTACTTC	CATSRDSGDRQYF
NA	NA	TRBJ1-1	TRBV11-2	TGTGCCAGCAGCTTAACGCAGAACACTGAAGCTTTCTTT	CASSLTQNTEAFF
NA	TRBD2	TRBJ2-1	TRBV6-5	TGTGCCAGCAGTTACTCGAGCGGGAGGAGCAATGAGCAGTTCTTC	CASSYSSGRSNEQFF
few	NA	TRBJ2-7	TRBV21-1	TGTGCCAGCAGCAAAGCGCTTACGGGACTCGAAACCTACGAGCAGTACTTC	CASSKALTGLETYEQYF
once	TRBD2	TRBJ2-1	TRBV20-1	TGCAGTGCTAGCAGTTGGCGGGAGGGTAGCACTGAGCAGTTCTTC	CSASSWREGSTEQFF
NA	NA	TRBJ1-3	TRBV28	TGTGCCAGCAATAACAATCTCGGAAACACCATATATTTT	CASNNNLGNTIYF
few	TRBD2	TRBJ2-1	TRBV13	TGTGCCAGCAGCTTAGCACTAGCGGGAGTGGGTGAGCAGTTCTTC	CASSLALAGVGEQFF
NA	NA	TRBJ2-3	TRBV18	TGTGTCAGCTCACGAGAGCCTTCCACAGATACGCAGTATTTT	CVSSREPSTDTQYF
NA	NA	TRBJ1-1	TRBV11-2	TGTGCCAGCAGCTCTACGGGGGTTACTGAAGCTTTCTTT	CASSSTGVTEAFF
few	NA	TRBJ1-5	TRBV5-1	TGCGCCAGCAGCTTGGCAGGAGTGAATCAGCCCCAGCATTTT	CASSLAGVNQPQHF
NA	TRBD1	TRBJ2-3	TRBV9	TGTGCCAGCAGCCCGAGAACAAAGACAGGGAGCACAGATACGCAGTATTTT	CASSPRTKTGSTDTQYF
NA	NA	TRBJ1-5	TRBV12-3/TRBV12-4	TGTGCCAGCTCAGCCGGGCCCCCGACCGGACAGCCCCAGCATTTT	CASSAGPPTGQPQHF
NA	NA	TRBJ2-7	TRBV4-1	TGCGCCAGCAGCCAACAAGTTAACTACGAGCAGTACTTC	CASSQQVNYEQYF
NA	TRBD1	TRBJ2-7	TRBV25-1	TGTGCCAGCAGTGAAGGAAACAGGGGATCCTACGAGCAGTACTTC	CASSEGNRGSYEQYF
once	NA	TRBJ1-6	TRBV28	TGTGCCAGCAGTTTGCTATCGAGCTCCTATAATTCACCCCTCCACTTT	CASSLLSSSYNSPLHF
NA	TRBD1	TRBJ1-3	TRBV28	TGTGCCAGCAGTGCTGGGGGGACAGCCGGAAACACCATATATTTT	CASSAGGTAGNTIYF
NA	NA	TRBJ1-5	TRBV28	TGTGCTAGCTTTATAGGGGTAAGGAATCAGCCCCAGCATTTT	CASFIGVRNQPQHF
few	NA	TRBJ1-1	TRBV6-5	TGTGCCAGCCAGTTAAAAGGCGGGAGGGTTGGCAGTGAAGCTTTCTTT	CASQLKGGRVGSEAFF
few	NA	TRBJ1-1	TRBV29-1	TGCAGCTTGGGGTGGGGCCCGAACACTGAAGCTTTCTTT	CSLGWGPNTEAFF
few	NA	TRBJ1-1	TRBV5-1	TGCGCCAGCAGCCCCACCGGGCGTGGCGACACTGAAGCTTTCTTT	CASSPTGRGDTEAFF
NA	NA	TRBJ2-7	TRBV28	TGTGCCAGCAGTCGGGGAACCTACGAGCAGTACTTC	CASSRGTYEQYF
NA	NA	TRBJ2-1	TRBV6-2/TRBV6-3	TGTGCCAGCAGCCTAGGACTTTACAATGAGCAGTTCTTC	CASSLGLYNEQFF
NA	NA	TRBJ1-2	TRBV27	TGTGCCAGCAGTTTAAGTCCCACATTAGATTTCACCTTC	CASSLSPTLDFTF
NA	NA	TRBJ2-3	TRBV11-1	TGTGCCAGCAGCTTAGGAGGAGGGGGAGGCCGCACAGATACGCAGTATTTT	CASSLGGGGGRTDTQYF
NA	NA	TRBJ1-5	TRBV7-9	TGTGCCAGCAGCTTAGAGTCTGGGTGGCAGGCCGATAGCAATCAGCCCCAGCATTTT	CASSLESGWQADSNQPQHF
few	NA	TRBJ2-7	TRBV30	TGTGCCTGGAGCGGGAGCTACGAGCAGTACTTC	CAWSGSYEQYF
NA	TRBD2	TRBJ2-7	TRBV2	TGTGCCAGCAGTGGGACTAGCGCAGAGCAGTACTTC	CASSGTSAEQYF
few	NA	TRBJ2-7	TRBV14	TGTGCCAGCAGCCCCCGAGCGACCGACGAGCAGTACTTC	CASSPRATDEQYF
NA	NA	TRBJ1-2	TRBV2	TGTGCCAGCCGCAGCTGGGTCTATGGCTACACCTTC	CASRSWVYGYTF
NA	NA	TRBJ2-1	TRBV29-1	TGCAGCGTTGACACTGGGTCCTACAATGAGCAGTTCTTC	CSVDTGSYNEQFF
NA	NA	TRBJ1-5	TRBV14	TGTGCCAGCAGCCAAGATTTCCCCCTATCGAGATATCAGCCCCAGCATTTT	CASSQDFPLSRYQPQHF
few	TRBD1	TRBJ1-1	TRBV3-1	TGTGCCAGCAGCCCCGCGGACAGGGGCACTGAAGCTTTCTTT	CASSPADRGTEAFF
NA	TRBD1	TRBJ1-5	TRBV20-1	TGCAGTGCCCCCGGACAGGGTAATCAGCCCCAGCATTTT	CSAPGQGNQPQHF
few	NA	TRBJ1-4	TRBV20-1	TGCAGTGCTAGTCGTCAGGGAAGGCATGAAAAACTGTTTTTT	CSASRQGRHEKLFF
few	NA	TRBJ1-5	TRBV6-5	TGTGCCAGCAGTTACTCTTCAGGGAGTAATCAGCCCCAGCATTTT	CASSYSSGSNQPQHF
NA	TRBD2	TRBJ2-3	TRBV5-1	TGCGCCAGCAGCGAGACTAGCGGGAGTTCCGATACGCAGTATTTT	CASSETSGSSDTQYF
NA	TRBD2	TRBJ2-1	TRBV28	TGTGCCAGCAGTTTACCGGGACTAGCGCGGAATGAGCAGTTCTTC	CASSLPGLARNEQFF
many	NA	TRBJ2-3	TRBV28	TGTGCCAGCAGTCGGAGGGCCGGCACAGATACGCAGTATTTT	CASSRRAGTDTQYF
NA	TRBD1	TRBJ1-5	TRBV28	TGTGCCAGCAGTTCGACAGGGGGCAATCAGCCCCAGCATTTT	CASSSTGGNQPQHF
NA	TRBD2	TRBJ2-3	TRBV14	TGTGCCAGCAGCTTTACTAGCGTACTCAGCACAGATACGCAGTATTTT	CASSFTSVLSTDTQYF
NA	TRBD1	TRBJ2-3	TRBV7-9	TGTGCCAGCAGCCCAGGGACAGCTGCCTTTAGCACAGATACGCAGTATTTT	CASSPGTAAFSTDTQYF
NA	TRBD2	TRBJ2-5	TRBV2	TGTGCCAGCAGTGAAGAGGTCCTAGCGGGCAGGGAGACCCAGTACTTC	CASSEEVLAGRETQYF
few	NA	TRBJ1-6	TRBV7-3	TGTGCCAGCAGCCCATCGGGCGCTTATAATTCACCCCTCCACTTT	CASSPSGAYNSPLHF